This TCR beta chain was recovered during a study of patients and donors after allogeneic stem cell transplantation. MiXCR, run by TCRdb on the RT-PCR reads, gives a single entry per CDR3 protein. The table records 900,000 to 1,000,000 distinct CDR3 sequences, under 20% of them present only once. The CDR3 runs to 16 residues. V lost 8 bases and J 0 bases, leaving 17 bases between the germline ends. The germline V gene encodes CDR1 MNHEY and CDR2 SVGEGT. Sequenced: blood, either unsorted or a sorted T cell fraction (not recorded which). This clonotype was sampled from a human donor who was either an allogeneic HSCT recipient or a stem cell or donor lymphocyte infusion donor (not recorded which). It is not recorded whose cells these are; they may come from a transplant donor. V and J are TRBV6-2 or TRBV6-3 and TRBJ2-4; D unresolved. CDR3 nucleotides: TGTGCCAGCTCTCGCCGGGCGGCTTTAGCCAAAAACATTCAGTACTTC. Amino acid sequence: CASSRRAALAKNIQYF.